These 9 T cell receptor beta chains came from one sample sequenced in a study of beta chain features in type 1 diabetes. Study-wide results and limits: Moderate yet significant TCRB CDR3 shortening was seen in Type 1 diabetes patients in all four CD4+ subsets.

All of the isolated RNA was reverse transcribed, so expressed TCRB transcripts were sequenced. Sequencing used immunoSEQ multiplex PCR; TCRdb keeps in-frame clones, though not all of them. The sample includes fewer than 110,000 clones, 25% to 30% of them seen just once. No antigen has been assigned to these receptors. The sequencing input was central memory CD4+ T cells from blood. These receptors were taken from a woman aged 18-29 years with type 1 diabetes.

The rearrangement links TRBV5-1 to TRBJ1-2; D gene unclear. Trimming took 0 bases from V and 5 from J, leaving 5 bases between them. From germline, CDR1 is SGHRS and CDR2 YFSETQ. This CDR3 region has 12 residues. The CDR3 DNA follows: TGCGCCAGCAGCTTGGATAGATATGGCTACACCTTC. Translated: CASSLDRYGYTF.

The chain uses TRBV4-1 and TRBJ1-2; unclear D gene. V shed 0 bases and J shed 5 bases, with 7 bases lying between them. Germline CDR1 is MGHRA and CDR2 is YSYEKL. The CDR3 has 13 amino acids. The CDR3 sequence: CASSQDPQYGYTF. The CDR3 DNA follows: TGCGCCAGCAGCCAAGATCCCCAATATGGCTACACCTTC.

The sample holds a few counts of this clone. The CDR3 protein is CAIQGAGTGELFF. Written as DNA, the CDR3 is TGTGCCATACAGGGGGCAGGGACCGGGGAGCTGTTTTTT. This chain links TRBV10-3 with TRBJ2-2; 9 nucleotides align to TRBD1. Per the germline V gene, CDR1 is ENHRY and CDR2 is SYGVKD. Trimming at V came to 9 bases and at J to 5 bases, leaving 4 bases not matched to a gene. CDR3 size: 13 residues.

The rearrangement joins TRBV27 to TRBJ2-1, with 10 nucleotides matching TRBD1. Unmatched junction bases numbered 5, after V lost 0 bases and J lost 6 bases. This CDR3 has 16 amino acids. Germline V lookup: CDR1 MNHEY, CDR2 SMNVEV (reference sequence). The CDR3: CASSLSRQGARNEQFF. CDR3 nucleotide sequence: TGTGCCAGCAGTTTATCCCGACAGGGGGCTCGCAATGAGCAGTTCTTC.

V and J are TRBV1 and TRBJ2-6; the table's D call of TRBD2 was not tested on the DNA. TRBV1 is annotated as a pseudogene. This CDR3 is 18 amino acids long. The CDR3 DNA is TGCACCAGCAGTACTCTAGGTTGTGCACAAAGTCGGGCCAACGTCCTGACTTTC. Translated, it gives CTSSTLGCAQSRANVLTF.

The chain is built from TRBV5-1 and TRBJ2-3; 13 bases map to TRBD2. This CDR3 has 16 residues. Looked up from germline, CDR1 is SGHRS and CDR2 is YFSETQ. The J segment lost 2 bases and the V segment lost 4 bases, leaving 4 bases of the junction unmatched. The CDR3 region is CASSGGTSGATDTQYF. The CDR3 DNA reads TGCGCCAGCAGCGGGGGGACTAGCGGGGCCACAGATACGCAGTATTTT.

The chain carries TRBV7-2 and TRBJ1-1; no clear D. Trimming took off 5 bases at V and 0 bases at J, with 13 bases between the two ends. Germline CDR1 is SGHTA and CDR2 is FQGNSA. This CDR3 is built from 15 residues. The CDR3 region is CASSVGRIMNTEAFF. The CDR3 DNA is TGTGCCAGCAGCGTCGGCAGGATTATGAACACTGAAGCTTTCTTT.

This clone was observed a few times. This CDR3 reads CASSTGQGQYEQYF. In DNA, the CDR3 is TGTGCCAGCAGCACGGGACAGGGGCAATACGAGCAGTACTTC. The chain joins TRBV5-4 to TRBJ2-7; TRBD1 agrees at 10 bases. CDR3 length equals 14 residues. V lost 4 bases to trimming and J lost 4 bases; unmatched junction nucleotides: 5. CDR1 is SGHNT, CDR2 YYREEE, per germline (reference sequence).

This clone has only a few counts. The chain links TRBV10-3 to TRBJ2-7; TRBD2 aligns across 9 bases. The CDR3 runs 16 residues. CDR1 is ENHRY, CDR2 SYGVKD, per germline. The J segment lost 3 bases and the V segment lost 3 bases, leaving 9 bases of the junction unmatched. CDR3 DNA: TGTGCCATCAGTGACTGGACGGCTAGCGGGGACTACGAGCAGTACGTC. It codes for CAISDWTASGDYEQYV.